Listed below are T cell receptor beta chains from one sample, sequenced in a study of T cell responses to AZD1222 COVID-19 vaccine. Data came from immunoSEQ multiplex PCR; TCRdb stores just in-frame clones and leaves some out. The data contain roughly 30,000 clones, about four fifths of them singletons. Sequencing was performed on peripheral blood, taken 28 days after the second AZD1222 dose. The receptors were sampled from an adult who received the AZD1222 COVID-19 vaccine. CDR3s include the opening cysteine and the closing phenylalanine or tryptophan. The order of the fields is J gene, D gene, V gene, CDR3 protein. A D gene is named only where the DNA matches it firmly.

TRBJ2-1 NA TRBV14 CASSQVLSNYNEQFF
TRBJ1-1 NA TRBV4-1 CASSRLGETANTEAFF
TRBJ1-6 NA TRBV18 CASSPRAVPLHF
TRBJ2-5 NA TRBV7-2 CASSLAGTPAATRTQYF
TRBJ1-2 NA TRBV5-8 CASSLVYRGEDNYGYTF
TRBJ2-4 NA TRBV7-8 CASSLDSLGAAKNIQYF
TRBJ2-3 TRBD2 TRBV6-2/TRBV6-3 CASSTVGLAEFTDTQYF
TRBJ2-3 TRBD2 TRBV5-1 CASSSSGASGRPDTQYF
TRBJ2-1 TRBD2 TRBV27 CASSFSQTSGGDNEQFF
TRBJ2-7 NA TRBV3-1/TRBV3-2 CASSQPGLEQYF
TRBJ1-4 NA TRBV7-8 CASSLASRVGNEKLFF
TRBJ2-1 NA TRBV11-3 CASSSFSGRTNEQFF
TRBJ2-5 TRBD1 TRBV5-1 CASSFSGGEETQYF
TRBJ1-2 NA TRBV7-2 CASSFGGRMGYGYTF
TRBJ1-6 TRBD1 TRBV6-7 CASSYSGARLGGTGDNSPLHF
TRBJ1-2 TRBD1 TRBV18 CASSPQGGGGNYGYTF
TRBJ2-7 NA TRBV14 CASSPSHSEQYF